This T cell receptor (beta chain) was identified during a study of PD-L1 blockade in urothelial cancer. Deletions cut 0 bases from V and 11 bases from J, with 10 bases between. Germline CDR1 is SGDLS and CDR2 is YYNGEE. The CDR3 consists of 12 residues. Stated time point: pretreatment peripheral blood. Produced via immunoSEQ multiplex PCR; TCRdb's table is partial and in-frame only. This sample has about 43,000 clones; 65% to 85% occur once, and the top ten carry roughly 16%. The specimen comprised PBMCs, sampled around atezolizumab (anti-PD-L1) treatment. The receptor was derived from a man in his fifties or sixties with urothelial cancer. This sequence joins TRBV9 and TRBJ2-3; D remains ambiguous. The CDR3 is CASSVEETMQYF. The CDR3 DNA follows: TGTGCCAGCAGCGTAGAAGAAACAATGCAGTATTTT.